The source of this TCR beta chain is a study of cytomegalovirus exposure and HLA in healthy donors. Findings and limits, study-wide: Most of the CMV-associated TCR beta chains (in a later analysis) appeared to be HLA-restricted. Later analysis placed DRB1 highest and HLA-C lowest in TCR association rates, which differed by HLA locus. In a later analysis, compared with equally common non-associated chains, HLA-associated beta chains were more expanded. Analysis performed later found under 20,000 TCR beta sequences associated with HLA alleles at 0.05 false discovery rate.

Amplification used 60 Vbeta primers and 13 Jbeta primers. TCRdb keeps only in-frame clones here, not all; method: immunoSEQ multiplex PCR. Among 90,000 to 100,000 clones listed, more than 55% were seen once. This CDR3 is built from 16 residues. CDR1 is LGHNT, CDR2 FRNRAP, per germline. V gave up 1 base and J gave up 4 bases, with 16 bases separating them. A note on this clone: As yet, its antigen is unknown.

The source material was PBMCs. The clonotype originates from a boy aged 5-17 years in good health and CMV-seropositive. The chain recombines TRBV12-5 with TRBJ1-1; possibly TRBD1 for D (5 bases). The CDR3, as DNA: TGTGCTAGTGGTTTGGCCCAGGGAGAGGGACTCACTGAAGCTTTCTTT. Translation gives CASGLAQGEGLTEAFF.